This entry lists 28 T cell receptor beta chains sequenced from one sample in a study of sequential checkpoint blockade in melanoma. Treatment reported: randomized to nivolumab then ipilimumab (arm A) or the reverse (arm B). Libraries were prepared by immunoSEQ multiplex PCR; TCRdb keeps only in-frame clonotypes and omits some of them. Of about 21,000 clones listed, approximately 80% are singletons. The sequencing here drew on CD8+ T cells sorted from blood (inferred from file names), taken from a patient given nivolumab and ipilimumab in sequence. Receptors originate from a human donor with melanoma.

Written as DNA, the CDR3 is TGTGCCAGCAGCCAAGGGCCGGGGAGCACAGATACGCAGTATTTT. Translating gives CASSQGPGSTDTQYF. This chain links TRBV14 with TRBJ2-3; maybe TRBD2 (5 bases). The CDR3 has 15 amino acids. The V end was cut by 1 base, the J end by 0 bases, with 8 bases between. Germline-derived CDR1 and CDR2 are SGHDN and FVKESK.

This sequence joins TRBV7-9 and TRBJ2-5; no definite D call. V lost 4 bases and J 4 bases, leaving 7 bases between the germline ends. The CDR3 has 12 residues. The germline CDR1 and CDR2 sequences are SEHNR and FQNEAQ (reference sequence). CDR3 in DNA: TGTGCCAGCAGCTCCCGAGCAGAGACCCAGTACTTC. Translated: CASSSRAETQYF.

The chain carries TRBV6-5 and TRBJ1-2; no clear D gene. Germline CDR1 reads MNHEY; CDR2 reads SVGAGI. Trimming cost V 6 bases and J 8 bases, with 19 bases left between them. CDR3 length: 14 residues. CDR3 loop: CASSQIRGAGGYTF. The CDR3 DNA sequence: TGTGCCAGCAGCCAAATCCGGGGAGCTGGCGGCTACACCTTC.

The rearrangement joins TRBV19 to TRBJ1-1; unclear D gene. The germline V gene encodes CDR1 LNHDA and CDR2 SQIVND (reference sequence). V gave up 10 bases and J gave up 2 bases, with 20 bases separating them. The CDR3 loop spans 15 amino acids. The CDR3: CATSEGLGSNTEAFF. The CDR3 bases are TGTGCCACCTCTGAGGGTCTCGGGTCCAACACTGAAGCTTTCTTT.

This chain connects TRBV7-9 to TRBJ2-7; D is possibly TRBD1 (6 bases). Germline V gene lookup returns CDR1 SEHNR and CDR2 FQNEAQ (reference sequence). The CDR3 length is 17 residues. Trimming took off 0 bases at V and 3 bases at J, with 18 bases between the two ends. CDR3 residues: CASSLAPAGVVYYEQYF. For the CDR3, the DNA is TGTGCCAGCAGCTTAGCTCCAGCAGGGGTAGTGTACTACGAGCAGTACTTC. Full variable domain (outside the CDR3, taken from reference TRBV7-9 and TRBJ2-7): DTGVSQNPRHKITKRGQNVTFRCDPISEHNRLYWYRQTLGQGPEFLTYFQNEAQLEKSRLLSDRFSAERPKGSFSTLEIQRTEQGDSAMYLCASSLAPAGVVYYEQYFGPGTRLTVT.

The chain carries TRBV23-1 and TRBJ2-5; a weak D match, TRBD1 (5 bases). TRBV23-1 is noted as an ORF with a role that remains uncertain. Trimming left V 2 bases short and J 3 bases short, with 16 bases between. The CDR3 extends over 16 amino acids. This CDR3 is CASSQPRFRDKETQYF. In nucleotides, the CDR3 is TGCGCCAGCAGTCAACCCAGATTCAGGGATAAAGAGACCCAGTACTTC.

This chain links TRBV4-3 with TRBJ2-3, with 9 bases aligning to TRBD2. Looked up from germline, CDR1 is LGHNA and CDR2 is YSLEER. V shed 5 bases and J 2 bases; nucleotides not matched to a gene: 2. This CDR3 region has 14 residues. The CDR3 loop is CASSKRGATDTQYF. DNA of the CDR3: TGCGCCAGCAGCAAGCGGGGGGCCACAGATACGCAGTATTTT.

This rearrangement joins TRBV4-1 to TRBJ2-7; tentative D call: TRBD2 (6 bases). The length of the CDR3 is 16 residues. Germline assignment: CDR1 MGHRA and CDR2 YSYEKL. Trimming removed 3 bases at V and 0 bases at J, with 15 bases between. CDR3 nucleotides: TGCGCCAGCAGCCACCGTGGGACTTATAGCTCCTACGAGCAGTACTTC. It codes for CASSHRGTYSSYEQYF.

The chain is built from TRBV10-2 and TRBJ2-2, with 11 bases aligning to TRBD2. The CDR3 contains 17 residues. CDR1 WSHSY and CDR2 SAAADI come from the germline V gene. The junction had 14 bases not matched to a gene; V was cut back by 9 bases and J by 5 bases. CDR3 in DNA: TGCGCCAGTACTCTCTTAGCGGGAGGGCCGCATACCGGGGAGCTGTTTTTT. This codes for CASTLLAGGPHTGELFF.

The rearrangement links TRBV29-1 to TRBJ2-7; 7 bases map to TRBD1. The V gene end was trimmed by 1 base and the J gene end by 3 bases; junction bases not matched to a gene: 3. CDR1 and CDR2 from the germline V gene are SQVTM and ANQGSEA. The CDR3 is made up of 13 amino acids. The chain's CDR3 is CSVEANRGYEQYF. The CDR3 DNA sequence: TGCAGCGTTGAAGCCAACAGGGGCTACGAGCAGTACTTC.

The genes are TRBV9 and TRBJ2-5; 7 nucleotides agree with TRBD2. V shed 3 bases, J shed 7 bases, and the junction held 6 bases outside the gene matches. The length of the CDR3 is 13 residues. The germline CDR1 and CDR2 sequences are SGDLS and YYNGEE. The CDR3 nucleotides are TGTGCCAGCAGCGCTAGCGGCGCGGGGACCCAGTACTTC. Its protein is CASSASGAGTQYF.

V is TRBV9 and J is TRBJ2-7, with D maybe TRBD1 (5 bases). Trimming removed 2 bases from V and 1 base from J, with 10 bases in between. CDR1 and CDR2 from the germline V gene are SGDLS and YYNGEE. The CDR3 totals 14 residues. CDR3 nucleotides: TGTGCCAGCAGCGTGACAGCGACATCCTACGAGCAGTACTTC. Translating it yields CASSVTATSYEQYF.

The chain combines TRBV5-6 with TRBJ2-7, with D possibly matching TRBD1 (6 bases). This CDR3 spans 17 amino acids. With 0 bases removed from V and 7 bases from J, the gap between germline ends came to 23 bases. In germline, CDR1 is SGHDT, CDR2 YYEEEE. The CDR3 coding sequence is TGTGCCAGCAGCTTGGCCGGGGCAGGGGCCGCGAGGCGGGAGCAGTACTTC. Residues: CASSLAGAGAARREQYF.

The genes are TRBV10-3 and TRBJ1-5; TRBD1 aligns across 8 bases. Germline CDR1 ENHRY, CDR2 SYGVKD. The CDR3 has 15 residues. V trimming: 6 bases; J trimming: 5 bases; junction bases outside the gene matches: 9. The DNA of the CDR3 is TGTGCCATCAGCGTGGACAGGGACGCCCATCAGCCCCAGCATTTT. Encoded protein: CAISVDRDAHQPQHF.

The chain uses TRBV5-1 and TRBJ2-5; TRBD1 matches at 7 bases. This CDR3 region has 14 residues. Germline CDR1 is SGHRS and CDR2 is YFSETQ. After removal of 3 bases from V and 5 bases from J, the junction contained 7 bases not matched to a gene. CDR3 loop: CASSSRTGWETQYF. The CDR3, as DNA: TGCGCCAGCAGCTCCCGGACAGGTTGGGAGACCCAGTACTTC.

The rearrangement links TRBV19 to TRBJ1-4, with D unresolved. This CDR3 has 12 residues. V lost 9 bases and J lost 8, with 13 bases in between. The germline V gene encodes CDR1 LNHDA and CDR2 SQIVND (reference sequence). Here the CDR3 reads CASSGSGEKLFF. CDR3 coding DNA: TGTGCCAGCTCGGGGTCGGGAGAAAAACTGTTTTTT.

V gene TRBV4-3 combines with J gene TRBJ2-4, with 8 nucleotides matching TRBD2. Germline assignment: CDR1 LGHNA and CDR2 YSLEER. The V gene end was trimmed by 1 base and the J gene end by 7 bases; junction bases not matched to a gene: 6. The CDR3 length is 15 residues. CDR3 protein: CASSQAGGFRNIQYF. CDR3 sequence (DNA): TGCGCCAGCAGCCAAGCGGGGGGGTTTAGGAACATTCAGTACTTC.

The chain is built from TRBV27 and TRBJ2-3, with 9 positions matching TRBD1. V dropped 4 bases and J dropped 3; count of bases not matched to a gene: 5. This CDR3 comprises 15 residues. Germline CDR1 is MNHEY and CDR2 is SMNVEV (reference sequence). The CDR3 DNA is TGTGCCAGCAGTTCCGGACAGGGGATGACAGATACGCAGTATTTT. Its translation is CASSSGQGMTDTQYF.

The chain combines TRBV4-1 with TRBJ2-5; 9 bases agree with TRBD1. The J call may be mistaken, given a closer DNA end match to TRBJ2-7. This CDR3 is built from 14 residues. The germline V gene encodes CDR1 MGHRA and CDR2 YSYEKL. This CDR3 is CASGTGTGYYEQYF. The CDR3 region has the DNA TGCGCCAGCGGGACCGGGACAGGGTACTACGAGCAGTACTTC.

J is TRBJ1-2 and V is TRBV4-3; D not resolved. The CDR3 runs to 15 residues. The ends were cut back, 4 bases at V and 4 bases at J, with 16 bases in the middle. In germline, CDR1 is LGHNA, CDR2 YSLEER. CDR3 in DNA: TGCGCCAGCAGCCGAGTCTACGGGGTTGCCTATGGCTACACCTTC. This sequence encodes CASSRVYGVAYGYTF.

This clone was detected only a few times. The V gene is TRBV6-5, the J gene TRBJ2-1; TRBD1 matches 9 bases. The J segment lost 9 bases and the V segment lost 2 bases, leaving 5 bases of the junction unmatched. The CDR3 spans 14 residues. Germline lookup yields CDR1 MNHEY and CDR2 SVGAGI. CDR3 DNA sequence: TGTGCCAGCAGTTACGTGGACAGGGGAATTGAGCAGTTCTTC. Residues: CASSYVDRGIEQFF.

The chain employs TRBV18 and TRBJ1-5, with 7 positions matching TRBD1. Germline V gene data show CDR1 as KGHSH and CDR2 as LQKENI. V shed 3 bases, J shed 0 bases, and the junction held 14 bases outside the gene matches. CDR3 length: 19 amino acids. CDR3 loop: CASSPFSQGSSYSNQPQHF. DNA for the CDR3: TGTGCCAGCTCACCGTTCTCACAGGGGAGTTCGTATAGCAATCAGCCCCAGCATTTT.

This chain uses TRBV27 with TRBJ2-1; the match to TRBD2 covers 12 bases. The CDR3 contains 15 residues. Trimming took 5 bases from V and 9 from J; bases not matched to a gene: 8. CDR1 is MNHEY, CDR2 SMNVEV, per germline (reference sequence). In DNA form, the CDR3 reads TGTGCCAGCAGTCTGACTAGCGGGAGTTGGGGTGAGCAGTTCTTC. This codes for CASSLTSGSWGEQFF.

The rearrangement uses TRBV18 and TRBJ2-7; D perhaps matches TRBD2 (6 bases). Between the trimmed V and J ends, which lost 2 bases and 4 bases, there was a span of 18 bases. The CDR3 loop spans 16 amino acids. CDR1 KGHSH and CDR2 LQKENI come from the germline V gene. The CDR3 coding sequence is TGTGCCAGCTCACCAGGAACGGGAGTGGCATGGTACGAGCAGTACTTC. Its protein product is CASSPGTGVAWYEQYF.

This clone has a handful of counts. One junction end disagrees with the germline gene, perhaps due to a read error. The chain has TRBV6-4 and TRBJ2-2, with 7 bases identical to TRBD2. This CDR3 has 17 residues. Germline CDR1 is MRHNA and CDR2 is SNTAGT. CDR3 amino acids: CASSDSTAAGEHRGAVF. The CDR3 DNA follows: TGTGCCAGCAGTGACTCGACGGCGGCGGGGGAACACCGGGGAGCTGTTTTT.

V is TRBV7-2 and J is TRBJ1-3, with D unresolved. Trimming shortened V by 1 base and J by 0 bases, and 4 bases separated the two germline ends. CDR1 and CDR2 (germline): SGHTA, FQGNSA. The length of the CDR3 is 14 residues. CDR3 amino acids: CASSLVNSGNTIYF. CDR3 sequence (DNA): TGTGCCAGCAGCTTAGTTAACTCTGGAAACACCATATATTTT. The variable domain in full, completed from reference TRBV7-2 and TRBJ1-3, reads GAGVSQSPSNKVTEKGKDVELRCDPISGHTALYWYRQSLGQGLEFLIYFQGNSAPDKSGLPSDRFSAERTGGSVSTLTIQRTQQEDSAVYLCASSLVNSGNTIYFGEGSWLTVV.

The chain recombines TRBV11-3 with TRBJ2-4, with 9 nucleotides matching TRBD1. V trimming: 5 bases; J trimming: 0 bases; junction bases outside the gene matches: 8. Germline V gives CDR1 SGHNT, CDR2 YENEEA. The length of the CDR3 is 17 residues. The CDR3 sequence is CASSGGTGFLAKNIQYF. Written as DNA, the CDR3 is TGTGCCAGCAGCGGAGGGACAGGGTTTCTAGCCAAAAACATTCAGTACTTC.

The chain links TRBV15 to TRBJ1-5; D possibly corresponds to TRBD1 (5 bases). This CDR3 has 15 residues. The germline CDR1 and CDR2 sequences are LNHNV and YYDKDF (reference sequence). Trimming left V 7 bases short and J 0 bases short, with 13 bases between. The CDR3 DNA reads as TGTGCCACCACCCCAACAGGCTATAGCAATCAGCCCCAGCATTTT. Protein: CATTPTGYSNQPQHF. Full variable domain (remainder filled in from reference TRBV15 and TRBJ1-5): DAMVIQNPRYQVTQFGKPVTLSCSQTLNHNVMYWYQQKSSQAPKLLFHYYDKDFNNEADTPDNFQSRRPNTSFCFLDIRSPGLGDTAMYLCATTPTGYSNQPQHFGDGTRLSIL.